The entry that follows covers one TCR beta chain sequence. These data originate in a study of blood T cell repertoires in COVID-19. Study-level background: T cells, B-cell-depleted T cells, or PBMCs provided the cDNA or gDNA that served as material.

As originally analysed: From reference gene primer amplification, estimates of nucleated cell counts were derived. Sequencing used immunoSEQ multiplex PCR; TCRdb keeps in-frame clones, though not all of them. For V, J and clone size, that table is used; D and trimming come from the DNA. Among approximately 180,000 clones listed, 80% to 90% were seen once. The CDR3 is 13 amino acids. Germline V gene sequence: CDR1 LNHDA, CDR2 SQIVND (reference sequence). Trimming removed 5 bases from V and 3 bases from J, with 11 bases in between. The study recruited people aged roughly 18 to 89 years across under 25 US areas.

Sequencing used PBMCs or T cells enriched from blood (not recorded which). The chain recombines TRBV19 with TRBJ2-7; D call uncertain. This TCR derives from a woman in her thirties or forties with acute COVID-19. The CDR3 reads CASSVTLNYEQYF. The CDR3 DNA is TGTGCCAGTAGTGTGACTCTTAACTACGAGCAGTACTTC.